This T cell receptor (beta chain) was recorded in a study of blood T cells in healthy people across ages (dated by TCRdb to between 2015 and 2016). Turning to the overall study: Template switching captured roughly one uniquely barcoded TCR beta cDNA molecule per two T cells in model experiments. For two donors (one aged 18 to 30 and one aged 80 or older), the study analyzed two additional independent replicas of 1 million unique cDNA reads from the same blood draw. The donors were divided into four age groups: young (average around 16 years), middle-aged (approximately 39), aged (around 59) and long-lived (around 87). Using deep sequencing normalized with unique cDNA molecular identifiers, the study measured how TCR beta repertoire diversity changes with age. To avoid experimental bias, donors of different ages were spread randomly across the sequencing lanes. Study-wide findings and limitations: Observed TCR beta diversity per million T cells fell roughly linearly with age, and a significant reduction was already apparent by age roughly 40. Bulk unsorted PBMC profiling prevented conclusive comparison of naive and antigen-experienced compartments. There was a strong correlation between observed TCR beta diversity and the percentage of naive T cells measured by flow cytometry. The CMV infection status of donors was not known, potentially confounding age-related changes in expanded clonotypes. Compared with the aged group, the long-lived group had more naive CD4+ T cells, fewer expanded clones and increased TCR diversity, suggesting age selection. Estimates of total diversity from one million sequenced T cells were regarded as lower bounds and underestimates.

CDR1 and CDR2 are drawn from the germline V gene: SQVTM, ANQGSEA. The CDR3, from cysteine to phenylalanine, totals 13 residues. Just CDR3 DNA is preserved here, 39 bases in frame from base 1. To note about this clonotype: This receptor's antigen is unknown. No much larger clone exists at a distance of one base, and base qualities are not known.

The library came from 5' RACE. The instrument given in TCRdb is Illumina HiSeq 2500. The second PCR ran for roughly 7 to 12 cycles and used a J-beta primer mix along with a sample-barcoded 5' primer. A template-switch 5' adaptor carrying 12 random nucleotides introduced a unique molecular identifier onto each TCR beta cDNA molecule. At least 3 million CDR3-containing paired-end reads were obtained from each sample. All of the RNA was converted into first-strand cDNA using the Mint cDNA synthesis kit, with a TRBC-specific oligonucleotide serving as the primer. Following uracil-DNA glycosylase treatment, a first 18-cycle PCR with universal primers M1SS and BC2_uni_R was performed on all cDNA. The published analysis was carried out like this. For normalization, 1 million high-quality reads, each with a distinct molecular identifier, were randomly selected from each sample. Instead of being binned into consensus sequences, reads with shared molecular identifiers were discarded. CDR3 identification, clonotype clustering and error correction used MiTCR with a Q25 quality threshold and the strictest error-elimination algorithm. Lower-bound total TCR beta diversity was estimated with a nonparametric unseen species model using Euler transformation. The public reads were reprocessed in TCRdb via fastp at Q25 and MiXCR, keeping in-frame beta chains. Under each unique CDR3 protein, matching rows form one entry showing the most common genes and DNA. The V and J calls and clone size are TCRdb's, not the authors'. This sample comprises over 600,000 distinct CDR3 sequences, roughly 50% of them detected only once. The ten most abundant clones make up under 30% of the sample.

The roughly 39 donors, aged about 6 to 95 years, were systemically healthy Caucasian individuals from Russia. Each donor gave about 9.7 milliliters of peripheral blood, drawn into EDTA-treated Vacutainer tubes. Ficoll-Paque density-gradient centrifugation was used to isolate PBMCs, with at least 6 million obtained per sample. Trizol reagent was used to extract total RNA from the PBMCs, yielding at least 5 micrograms per sample. For every donor, an aliquot of PBMCs went through flow cytometry to measure the percentages of naive CD45RAhigh/CD27high T cells. The sequence joins TRBV29-1 to TRBJ2-4; the central 7 bases match TRBD1. Gene TRBJ2-7 matches the end of the DNA better, so the J call may be wrong. Sequenced: blood. This receptor was obtained from a man aged 35 to 55 in good health. For the CDR3, the sequence is CSVDVQGKGEQYF. The DNA sequence is TGCAGCGTTGACGTACAGGGGAAGGGCGAGCAGTACTTC.